The 27 T cell receptor beta chains reported below all come from one sample, sequenced in a study of human CD4 T cells and Enterobacteriaceae. Sorting took every CD4+ cell except CD45RA+CCR7+CD95- naive cells, reaching over 95% purity. Method: immunoSEQ multiplex PCR; TCRdb's copy keeps in-frame clones and lacks some. The sample carries about 29,000 clones, approximately 82% recorded once. What was sequenced was memory CD4+ T cells from blood. Receptors were obtained from a human donor in good health.

This chain joins TRBV18 and TRBJ2-5; D unclear. The CDR3 is made up of 11 amino acids. V gave up 2 bases and J gave up 4 bases, with 2 bases separating them. Looked up from germline, CDR1 is KGHSH and CDR2 is LQKENI. The CDR3 reads CASSPLETQYF. As DNA, the CDR3 is TGTGCCAGCTCACCATTAGAGACCCAGTACTTC.

A few counts support this clone. The chain combines TRBV5-1 with TRBJ2-5, with D unclear. The CDR3 totals 17 residues. Germline V gene sequence: CDR1 SGHRS, CDR2 YFSETQ. V was cut by 0 bases and J by 4 bases, with 19 bases left in between. The CDR3 loop is CASSLGLGIGYTETQYF. The DNA for the CDR3 is TGCGCCAGCAGCTTGGGCCTAGGAATCGGCTACACAGAGACCCAGTACTTC. Together with reference TRBV5-1 and TRBJ2-5, the CDR3 gives the full variable domain: KAGVTQTPRYLIKTRGQQVTLSCSPISGHRSVSWYQQTPGQGLQFLFEYFSETQRNKGNFPGRFSGRQFSNSRSEMNVSTLELGDSALYLCASSLGLGIGYTETQYFGPGTRLLVL.

This sequence joins TRBV5-6 and TRBJ2-3; 12 bases fit TRBD2. The CDR3 sequence is 17 residues long. Looked up from germline, CDR1 is SGHDT and CDR2 is YYEEEE. After removal of 1 base from V and 7 bases from J, the junction contained 10 bases not matched to a gene. The CDR3 DNA reads TGTGCCAGCAGCTTGTATGAGCTAGCGGGAGGGCCGAATACGCAGTATTTT. It codes for CASSLYELAGGPNTQYF.

This clone was counted a single time. The chain uses TRBV15 and TRBJ2-7; the match to TRBD1 covers 9 bases. The CDR3 sequence is 14 residues long. Germline-derived CDR1 and CDR2 are LNHNV and YYDKDF (reference sequence). Trimming took 0 bases from V and 7 from J; bases not matched to a gene: 4. The CDR3 sequence is CATSREQGAREQYF. In DNA form, the CDR3 reads TGTGCCACCAGCAGAGAACAGGGGGCAAGAGAGCAGTACTTC.

The chain uses TRBV18 and TRBJ2-5, with TRBD1 matching over 9 bases. This CDR3 has 16 amino acids. Germline V gene sequence: CDR1 KGHSH, CDR2 LQKENI. V trimming: 0 bases; J trimming: 5 bases; junction bases outside the gene matches: 7. This CDR3 reads CASSPPLQGADETQYF. As DNA, the CDR3 is TGTGCCAGCTCACCACCTCTACAGGGGGCTGATGAGACCCAGTACTTC.

The rearrangement joins TRBV19 to TRBJ1-2; 10 bases agree with TRBD1. CDR3 length equals 13 residues. The germline CDR1 and CDR2 sequences are LNHDA and SQIVND (reference sequence). V lost 5 bases, J lost 5 bases, and 2 bases stayed unmatched. In DNA form, the CDR3 reads TGTGCCAGTAGTCCGGGACAGGGGTATGGCTACACCTTC. This sequence encodes CASSPGQGYGYTF.

The chain employs TRBV6-6 and TRBJ1-1, with D perhaps matching TRBD1 (5 bases). CDR1 MNHNY and CDR2 SVGAGI come from the germline V gene (reference sequence). V dropped 0 bases and J dropped 5 bases, with 16 bases sitting between them. This CDR3 region has 16 residues. CDR3: CASSYSPRGMFTEAFF. In DNA form, the CDR3 reads TGTGCCAGCAGTTACTCGCCGCGGGGGATGTTTACTGAAGCTTTCTTT.

V is TRBV28 and J is TRBJ1-4; tentative D call: TRBD1 (5 bases). V lost 2 bases and J lost 7, with 14 bases in between. Germline CDR1 is MDHEN and CDR2 is SYDVKM. This CDR3 is 15 amino acids long. For the CDR3, the DNA is TGTGCCAGCAGTTTACTCCAGGGAGTTGGTGAAAAACTGTTTTTT. It encodes CASSLLQGVGEKLFF.

The CDR3 sequence: CASGLGAGGGTDTQYF. In nucleotides, the CDR3 is TGTGCCAGCGGATTGGGCGCGGGAGGGGGCACAGATACGCAGTATTTT. The J gene is TRBJ2-3, the V gene TRBV25-1; 9 bases line up with TRBD2. The CDR3 has 16 amino acids. Germline V gene data show CDR1 as MGHDK and CDR2 as SYGVNS. Unmatched junction bases numbered 10, after V lost 8 bases and J lost 1 base.

In DNA form, the CDR3 reads TGCAGCGGGGCCCGGGGCCCTGAAGCTTTCTTT. Protein sequence: CSGARGPEAFF. The V and J genes are TRBV29-1 and TRBJ1-1; TRBD1 might be the D (5 bases). This CDR3 spans 11 amino acids. V lost 7 bases and J 6 bases, leaving 12 bases between the germline ends. Germline V gene lookup returns CDR1 SQVTM and CDR2 ANQGSEA.

The rearrangement uses TRBV2 and TRBJ1-2, with D perhaps TRBD1 (5 bases). CDR1 is SNHLY and CDR2 is FYNNEI in the germline V gene. V was cut by 5 bases and J by 0 bases, with 13 bases left in between. The CDR3 length is 15 residues. CDR3: CASSRSEGTNYGYTF. The CDR3 DNA reads as TGTGCCAGCAGTCGTTCGGAGGGGACTAACTATGGCTACACCTTC.

The CDR3 coding sequence is TGTGCCAGCAGCTTAGGGGGGACAGGAAGCTACGAGCAGTACTTC. The encoded protein is CASSLGGTGSYEQYF. The V and J genes are TRBV11-3 and TRBJ2-7; TRBD1 agrees at 8 bases. CDR1 and CDR2 (germline): SGHNT, YENEEA. The CDR3 sequence is 15 residues long. V shed 1 base, J shed 3 bases, and the junction held 5 bases outside the gene matches.

The chain employs TRBV5-6 and TRBJ2-7; the match to TRBD1 covers 8 bases. The V segment lost 7 bases and the J segment 6 bases; nucleotides outside the gene matches: 9. The CDR3 loop spans 13 amino acids. The V gene's germline CDR1 is SGHDT and CDR2 YYEEEE. This CDR3 reads CASRLQGAPEQYF. DNA for the CDR3: TGTGCCAGCCGGCTCCAGGGGGCACCCGAGCAGTACTTC.

This chain uses TRBV6-1 with TRBJ2-7; 9 nucleotides match TRBD2. Germline V gene sequence: CDR1 MNHNS, CDR2 SASEGT. This CDR3 is built from 15 residues. The V segment lost 5 bases and the J segment 2 bases; nucleotides outside the gene matches: 7. CDR3 nucleotides: TGTGCCAGCAGTAACCGAGCGGGGGGAGCCTACGAGCAGTACTTC. Protein sequence: CASSNRAGGAYEQYF.

V and J are TRBV11-3 and TRBJ2-3; 8 bases map to TRBD1. V gave up 5 bases and J gave up 3 bases; unmatched junction bases: 7. Germline CDR1 is SGHNT and CDR2 is YENEEA. This CDR3 is 15 amino acids long. The DNA for the CDR3 is TGTGCCAGCAGCCGACGGACAGGGATAACAGATACGCAGTATTTT. Its protein is CASSRRTGITDTQYF.

The rearrangement joins TRBV2 to TRBJ2-1, with 9 bases fitting TRBD2. Germline loops: CDR1 SNHLY, CDR2 FYNNEI. Losses at the gene ends were 6 bases for V and 4 bases for J; bases not matched to a gene: 4. The CDR3 extends over 14 amino acids. CDR3 nucleotide sequence: TGTGCCAGCAGGGGGACTAGCTTTTACAATGAGCAGTTCTTC. Protein sequence: CASRGTSFYNEQFF.

V usage is TRBV7-2 and J usage is TRBJ2-3; no clear D gene. Germline-derived CDR1 and CDR2 are SGHTA and FQGNSA. The CDR3 spans 14 residues. V was shortened by 5 bases and J by 11 bases, with 20 bases between the two germline ends. CDR3 amino acids: CASSLPLLPPRQYF. CDR3 in DNA: TGTGCCAGCAGCCTACCTCTACTTCCCCCGCGGCAGTATTTT.

V usage is TRBV5-1 and J usage is TRBJ2-1; 7 bases align to TRBD2. CDR1 and CDR2 from the germline V gene are SGHRS and YFSETQ. Trimming removed 7 bases from V and 6 bases from J; junction bases left unmatched: 16. The CDR3 covers 16 residues. In DNA form, the CDR3 reads TGCGCCAGCTCCCCGCGGGTGGCGGGAGACGGCAATGAGCAGTTCTTC. It codes for CASSPRVAGDGNEQFF.

This chain uses TRBV19 with TRBJ2-5; TRBD2 aligns across 7 bases. The trim removed 1 base at V and 4 bases at J, leaving 3 bases unmatched. Germline CDR1 and CDR2: LNHDA and SQIVND (reference sequence). This CDR3 has 14 residues. CDR3 nucleotides: TGTGCCAGTAGTATAGGGGTAGCGGGAGAGACCCAGTACTTC. Its translation: CASSIGVAGETQYF.

The table lists this clone with a few counts. The chain links TRBV7-2 to TRBJ1-2; D possibly corresponds to TRBD1 (5 bases). This CDR3 is built from 13 residues. From germline, CDR1 is SGHTA and CDR2 FQGNSA. The V end was cut by 5 bases, the J end by 5 bases, with 12 bases between. The CDR3 loop reads CASSATSGYGYTF. The CDR3 bases are TGTGCCAGCAGCGCAACCTCAGGGTATGGCTACACCTTC.

V gene TRBV5-1 combines with J gene TRBJ2-5; TRBD2 agrees at 13 bases. CDR3 size: 16 residues. Germline loops: CDR1 SGHRS, CDR2 YFSETQ. V was clipped by 1 base and J by 3 bases; unmatched bases: 3. The CDR3 DNA follows: TGCGCCAGCAGCTTGCTGGGACTAGCGGGAAAAGAGACCCAGTACTTC. This translates into CASSLLGLAGKETQYF.

This chain uses TRBV7-9 with TRBJ2-5; D may be TRBD1 (6 bases). The CDR3 has 12 residues. In germline, CDR1 is SEHNR, CDR2 FQNEAQ (reference sequence). V was clipped by 6 bases and J by 5 bases, with 10 bases between them. The CDR3 loop reads CASSSRGETQYF. The CDR3 coding sequence is TGTGCCAGCAGTTCGAGGGGGGAGACCCAGTACTTC.

The chain joins TRBV7-2 to TRBJ2-5; 9 nucleotides match TRBD1. Unmatched junction bases numbered 8, after V lost 1 base and J lost 5 bases. Germline V lookup: CDR1 SGHTA, CDR2 FQGNSA. The CDR3 length is 16 residues. The CDR3 protein is CASSLVGQGSTETQYF. The CDR3 DNA follows: TGTGCCAGCAGCTTAGTAGGACAGGGGAGCACTGAGACCCAGTACTTC.

The rearrangement links TRBV6-5 to TRBJ2-1; 9 bases agree with TRBD2. Germline CDR1 is MNHEY and CDR2 is SVGAGI. The CDR3 consists of 15 residues. V was pared by 5 bases and J by 2 bases, with 4 bases of the junction left unmatched. The CDR3 region is CASSRRGRAYNEQFF. The CDR3 DNA reads TGTGCCAGCAGTAGACGCGGGAGGGCCTACAATGAGCAGTTCTTC.

The gene calls are TRBV9 and TRBJ2-1; 14 nucleotides match TRBD2. The germline V gene encodes CDR1 SGDLS and CDR2 YYNGEE. This CDR3 is built from 15 residues. The V segment lost 3 bases and the J segment 9 bases; nucleotides outside the gene matches: 5. The CDR3 DNA reads as TGTGCCAGCAGCGCGGGGGGACTAGCGGGAGTTGAGCAGTTCTTC. Protein product: CASSAGGLAGVEQFF.

The CDR3 nucleotides are TGTGCCAGCAGCCAAGAAGTTTTAGGACAGGGGGTGATTAACTATGGCTACACCTTC. Translated, it gives CASSQEVLGQGVINYGYTF. The chain has TRBV4-2 and TRBJ1-2; 10 positions agree with TRBD1. Germline V CDR1 and CDR2: LGHNA, YNFKEQ. This CDR3 has 19 residues. V lost 0 bases and J lost 1; bases outside the gene matches: 11.

The chain links TRBV9 to TRBJ2-5; the D gene is possibly TRBD1 (6 bases). V dropped 4 bases and J dropped 1 base, with 17 bases sitting between them. This CDR3 contains 16 residues. Germline CDR1 and CDR2: SGDLS and YYNGEE. The CDR3 sequence is CASSPRPTGFQETQYF. The CDR3 nucleotides read TGTGCCAGCAGCCCACGTCCGACAGGATTCCAAGAGACCCAGTACTTC. The complete variable domain, with remaining parts taken from reference TRBV9 and TRBJ2-5, reads DSGVTQTPKHLITATGQRVTLRCSPRSGDLSVYWYQQSLDQGLQFLIQYYNGEERAKGNILERFSAQQFPDLHSELNLSSLELGDSALYFCASSPRPTGFQETQYFGPGTRLLVL.